Reported below is one TCR beta chain. The antigen remains undetermined. Of the isolated RNA, all was reverse transcribed, and so the sequenced material was expressed TCRB transcripts. Using immunoSEQ multiplex PCR, the repertoire was profiled, and TCRdb retains in-frame clones only, with some absent. The repertoire holds around 160,000 clones, with 50% to 70% as singletons. On average, the one heparinised blood draw given by each donor was around 110 mL. The source of the sample is a study of beta chain features in type 1 diabetes. General observations from the study: Moderate yet significant TCRB CDR3 shortening was seen in Type 1 diabetes patients in all four CD4+ subsets. High TCR expression in some cells could lead to their over-representation in cDNA sequencing.

V lost 3 bases and J 2 bases, leaving 2 bases between the germline ends. There are 11 residues in the CDR3. Germline CDR1 reads SGHDT; CDR2 reads YYEEEE. The sample consisted of naive CD4+ T cells from blood. This sequence originates from a young man with type 1 diabetes. This chain uses TRBV5-6 with TRBJ2-5; D remains ambiguous. The CDR3 here is CASSYQETQYF. Here the CDR3 DNA reads TGTGCCAGCAGCTATCAAGAGACCCAGTACTTC.